This T cell receptor beta chain was obtained from a study of lymphopenia after photon versus proton radiotherapy. The study's findings and limits: Better survival with proton therapy was suggested as possible, not demonstrated.

Clones were read by immunoSEQ multiplex PCR, and TCRdb kept only the in-frame ones, dropping some. The data contain about 40,000 clones, 70% to 90% of them seen just once; the ten biggest clones take up about a tenth. Remarks on this clone: What it binds is unknown.

This CDR3 has 15 amino acids. The V gene lost 1 base and the J gene lost 1 base, with 12 bases spanning the gap. The V gene's germline CDR1 is SGHNT and CDR2 YYREEE (reference sequence). Sequences were derived from peripheral blood, sampled from a patient treated with proton-based radiotherapy. The source of this sequence is a woman aged 70-85 years with pancreatic cancer. Some clones in this sample may be carry-over from other donors' samples. This chain links TRBV5-4 with TRBJ2-7; a possible D gene is TRBD1 (6 bases). The CDR3 DNA is TGTGCCAGCAGCTTGCAGGACAGCCTTTCCTACGAGCAGTACTTC. Protein: CASSLQDSLSYEQYF.